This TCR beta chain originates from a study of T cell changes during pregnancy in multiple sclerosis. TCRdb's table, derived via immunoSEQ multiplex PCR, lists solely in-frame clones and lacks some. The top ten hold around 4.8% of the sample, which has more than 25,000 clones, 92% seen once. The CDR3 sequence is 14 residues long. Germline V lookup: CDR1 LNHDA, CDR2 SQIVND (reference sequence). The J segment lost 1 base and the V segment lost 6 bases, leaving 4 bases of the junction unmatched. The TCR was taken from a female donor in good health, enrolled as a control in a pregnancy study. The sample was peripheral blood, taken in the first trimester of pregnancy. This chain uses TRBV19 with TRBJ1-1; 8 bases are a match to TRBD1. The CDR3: CASSTGTGNTEAFF. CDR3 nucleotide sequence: TGTGCCAGTAGCACCGGGACAGGGAACACTGAAGCTTTCTTT.